The 22 T cell receptor beta chains below all came from one sample that was sequenced in a study of T cell responses to AZD1222 COVID-19 vaccine. Assay used: immunoSEQ multiplex PCR; TCRdb lists only in-frame clones, some missing. Here the sample spans tens of thousands of clones, 70% to 85% being singletons. Sequences were derived from peripheral blood, sampled on day 0 of AZD1222 vaccination. Receptors were obtained from an adult in good health.

The gene calls are TRBV6-5 and TRBJ1-6; maybe TRBD1 (6 bases). Trimming took off 2 bases at V and 12 bases at J, with 20 bases between the two ends. Germline assignment: CDR1 MNHEY and CDR2 SVGAGI. The CDR3 has 16 residues. This CDR3 is CASSYTYTGPARPLHF. For the CDR3, the DNA is TGTGCCAGCAGTTACACATACACAGGGCCCGCAAGACCCCTCCACTTT.

The V and J genes are TRBV19 and TRBJ2-1; 13 positions match TRBD2. Germline CDR1 is LNHDA and CDR2 is SQIVND (reference sequence). The CDR3 contains 16 residues. The CDR3 DNA is TGTGCTTCGGGGACTAGCGGGATCTTCTCCTACAATGAGCAGTTCTTC. Its protein is CASGTSGIFSYNEQFF.

This chain connects TRBV7-2 to TRBJ2-1; D possibly matches TRBD1 or TRBD2 (5 bases each). There are 15 residues in the CDR3. Germline CDR1 reads SGHTA; CDR2 reads FQGNSA. V was cut by 3 bases and J by 7 bases, with 16 bases left in between. DNA of the CDR3: TGTGCCAGCAGCTTTTGGGACCCCCTGGGGAATGAGCAGTTCTTC. Its protein product is CASSFWDPLGNEQFF. Supplemented by reference TRBV7-2 and TRBJ2-1, the full variable domain reads GAGVSQSPSNKVTEKGKDVELRCDPISGHTALYWYRQSLGQGLEFLIYFQGNSAPDKSGLPSDRFSAERTGGSVSTLTIQRTQQEDSAVYLCASSFWDPLGNEQFFGPGTRLTVL.

The count of this clone is one. The J gene is TRBJ2-1, the V gene TRBV28; possible D gene TRBD2, 6 bases. Germline-derived CDR1 and CDR2 are MDHEN and SYDVKM. V lost 5 bases and J lost 9, with 20 bases in between. CDR3 length equals 15 residues. The CDR3 sequence: CASSPPQVGEVEQFF. The CDR3 DNA reads TGTGCCAGCAGTCCCCCCCAGGTGGGGGAGGTTGAGCAGTTCTTC. The variable domain in full, with the rest retrieved from reference TRBV28 and TRBJ2-1, is DVKVTQSSRYLVKRTGEKVFLECVQDMDHENMFWYRQDPGLGLRLIYFSYDVKMKEKGDIPEGYSVSREKKERFSLILESASTNQTSMYLCASSPPQVGEVEQFFGPGTRLTVL.

This clone showed up just once. The CDR3 nucleotides read TGTGCCACCAGTGATCCCGGGACAGGGGGCCAAGAGACCCAGTACTTC. It encodes CATSDPGTGGQETQYF. The rearrangement links TRBV24-1 to TRBJ2-5, with 11 bases matching TRBD1. Per germline, CDR1 KGHDR and CDR2 SFDVKD. This CDR3 comprises 16 residues. After removal of 3 bases from V and 1 base from J, the junction contained 3 bases not matched to a gene.

The chain joins TRBV5-1 to TRBJ2-7; tentatively, D is TRBD1 or TRBD2 (5 bases each). From germline, CDR1 is SGHRS and CDR2 YFSETQ. The CDR3 runs 14 residues. The V end was cut by 1 base, the J end by 2 bases, with 10 bases between. Here the CDR3 reads CASSLLGEPYEQYF. The CDR3 DNA sequence: TGCGCCAGCAGCTTGTTAGGGGAGCCCTACGAGCAGTACTTC.

This chain links TRBV2 with TRBJ1-2, with a possible D match to TRBD1 (6 bases). V lost 3 bases and J 3 bases, leaving 14 bases between the germline ends. From germline, CDR1 is SNHLY and CDR2 FYNNEI. The CDR3 contains 15 residues. In DNA form, the CDR3 reads TGTGCCAGCAGTGAGGCTGGCAGGGGTGACTATGGCTACACCTTC. Its translation: CASSEAGRGDYGYTF.

The V gene is TRBV7-9, the J gene TRBJ2-7; D is undetermined. This CDR3 is 15 amino acids long. CDR1 and CDR2 from the germline V gene are SEHNR and FQNEAQ (reference sequence). V was trimmed by 4 bases and J by 0 bases, leaving 13 bases between them. CDR3 nucleotide sequence: TGTGCCAGCAGCTCAGGCAGCGCCCACTCCTACGAGCAGTACTTC. It is translated as CASSSGSAHSYEQYF.

The CDR3 here is CASSLIFRGHTGELFF. The CDR3 DNA is TGTGCCAGCAGCTTAATATTTCGGGGGCACACCGGGGAGCTGTTTTTT. The V call is TRBV7-3, the J call TRBJ2-2; D possibly matches TRBD1 or TRBD2 (6 bases each). The CDR3 totals 16 residues. CDR1 and CDR2 from the germline V gene are SGHTA and FQGTGA. V dropped 1 base and J dropped 3 bases, with 12 bases sitting between them.

A single count supports this clone. This chain links TRBV5-1 with TRBJ1-6, with 8 bases identical to TRBD1. CDR3 length: 14 amino acids. The V gene end was trimmed by 4 bases and the J gene end by 9 bases; junction bases not matched to a gene: 6. Germline V gene sequence: CDR1 SGHRS, CDR2 YFSETQ. Here the CDR3 reads CASSGSGGVSPLHF. CDR3 coding DNA: TGCGCCAGCAGCGGGTCAGGGGGCGTTTCACCCCTCCACTTT.

This clone was picked up one time. The chain has TRBV29-1 and TRBJ1-1; D ambiguous. V lost 1 base and J lost 6, with 12 bases in between. The CDR3 sequence is 13 residues long. CDR1 is SQVTM and CDR2 is ANQGSEA in the germline V gene. The CDR3 DNA reads as TGCAGCGTTGAAGGTAACCGAGGCGCTGAAGCTTTCTTT. It codes for CSVEGNRGAEAFF.

Only a few counts were recorded for this clone. The genes are TRBV6-5 and TRBJ1-2, with a tentative D call TRBD1 (6 bases). The CDR3 has 13 amino acids. Germline V gene lookup returns CDR1 MNHEY and CDR2 SVGAGI. The germline V and J ends were trimmed by 6 bases and 4 bases, with 12 bases remaining between them. DNA of the CDR3: TGTGCCAGCAGACCCACAGGGAGCTATGGCTACACCTTC. This gives the protein CASRPTGSYGYTF.

This rearrangement joins TRBV28 to TRBJ1-2; TRBD1 agrees at 12 bases. In germline, CDR1 is MDHEN, CDR2 SYDVKM. The CDR3 extends over 16 amino acids. J gave up 8 bases and V 6 bases, and 13 bases lay outside the gene matches. This chain's CDR3 is CASRDGPGQGARGYTF. The DNA of the CDR3 is TGTGCCAGCAGGGATGGACCGGGACAGGGGGCGCGGGGCTACACCTTC.

This clone has a single count. In the same sample, other DNA sequences code for this CDR3. The chain links TRBV18 to TRBJ2-7; TRBD1 aligns across 9 bases. V was clipped by 3 bases and J by 3 bases; unmatched bases: 3. Germline values: CDR1 KGHSH, CDR2 LQKENI. CDR3 length: 14 residues. As DNA, the CDR3 is TGTGCCAGCTCACCCCGACAGGGGGTCTACGAGCAGTACGTC. As protein: CASSPRQGVYEQYV.

The rearrangement uses TRBV10-3 and TRBJ2-3; 12 bases are a match to TRBD1. The germline gives CDR1 ENHRY, CDR2 SYGVKD. V was clipped by 5 bases and J by 7 bases; unmatched bases: 7. CDR3 length equals 15 residues. The CDR3 loop reads CAISSGTGGGNTQYF. The CDR3 DNA follows: TGTGCCATCAGTTCCGGGACAGGGGGCGGGAATACGCAGTATTTT.

The rearrangement uses TRBV20-1 and TRBJ1-3; D uncertain. CDR3 size: 11 residues. CDR1 and CDR2 from the germline V gene are DFQATT and SNEGSKA (reference sequence). The ends were cut back, 0 bases at V and 8 bases at J, with 5 bases in the middle. The CDR3 loop reads CSAREGYTIYF. CDR3 in DNA: TGCAGTGCTAGAGAGGGGTACACCATATATTTT.

V gene TRBV12-2 combines with J gene TRBJ2-2; the DNA was not used to check the table's D call, TRBD2. TRBV12-2 is a pseudogene. This CDR3 is built from 18 residues. CDR3 sequence: CASRLYPLAGQNTGELFF. CDR3 in DNA: TGTGCAAGTCGCTTATATCCTCTAGCGGGGCAGAACACCGGGGAGCTGTTTTTT.

CDR3 protein: CASSQVLGAGQFYEQYF. DNA for the CDR3: TGCGCCAGCAGCCAAGTCTTGGGGGCAGGGCAATTTTACGAGCAGTACTTC. The chain uses TRBV4-1 and TRBJ2-7; D is possibly TRBD1 (6 bases). The CDR3 runs 17 residues. Trimming took off 1 base at V and 4 bases at J, with 20 bases between the two ends. CDR1 is MGHRA and CDR2 is YSYEKL in the germline V gene.

The CDR3, as DNA: TGTGCCAGCGCCCCTCGCGGGGCCGAGCCCTACGAGCAGTACTTC. It encodes CASAPRGAEPYEQYF. V and J are TRBV7-9 and TRBJ2-7, with D perhaps matching TRBD2 (6 bases). CDR3 size: 15 residues. Deletions cut 8 bases from V and 2 bases from J, with 19 bases between. Germline-derived CDR1 and CDR2 are SEHNR and FQNEAQ (reference sequence).

The chain recombines TRBV6-2 or TRBV6-3 with TRBJ2-7; 8 bases fit TRBD1. The CDR3 loop spans 17 amino acids. The J segment lost 6 bases and the V segment lost 2 bases, leaving 15 bases of the junction unmatched. Germline V CDR1 and CDR2: MNHEY, SVGEGT. CDR3 DNA: TGTGCCAGCAGTTACCCCGGGACAGGACAAACAAGGGGCGAGCAGTACTTC. The encoded protein is CASSYPGTGQTRGEQYF.

The gene calls are TRBV24-1 and TRBJ2-7; 8 positions match TRBD2. The germline V gene has CDR1 KGHDR and CDR2 SFDVKD. The V gene end was trimmed by 7 bases and the J gene end by 3 bases; junction bases not matched to a gene: 16. The CDR3 extends over 17 amino acids. CDR3 residues: CATSGRGAGALVYEQYF. CDR3 coding DNA: TGTGCCACCAGCGGACGTGGAGCGGGGGCGCTTGTCTACGAGCAGTACTTC.

This chain links TRBV19 with TRBJ1-3; TRBD1 might be the D (5 bases). Germline-derived CDR1 and CDR2 are LNHDA and SQIVND (reference sequence). This CDR3 contains 15 residues. The V and J ends lost 5 bases and 3 bases respectively, with 14 bases between them. The CDR3 is CASSARVLFGNTIYF. CDR3 bases: TGTGCCAGTAGTGCCAGGGTGTTGTTTGGAAACACCATATATTTT.